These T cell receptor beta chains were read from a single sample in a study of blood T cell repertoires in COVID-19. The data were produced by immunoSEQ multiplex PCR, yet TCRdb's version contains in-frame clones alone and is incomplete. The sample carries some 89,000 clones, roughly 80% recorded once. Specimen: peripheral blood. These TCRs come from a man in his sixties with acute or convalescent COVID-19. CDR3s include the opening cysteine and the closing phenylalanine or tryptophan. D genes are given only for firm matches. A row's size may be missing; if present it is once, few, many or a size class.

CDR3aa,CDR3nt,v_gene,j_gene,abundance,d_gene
CASSGFGRTSEYEQYF,TGTGCCAGCAGTGGGTTCGGGCGGACTAGCGAATACGAGCAGTACTTC,TRBV27,TRBJ2-7,.,TRBD2
CASSYSTAGGGEKLFF,TGTGCCAGCAGTTACTCGACCGCGGGCGGAGGCGAAAAACTGTTTTTT,TRBV6-5,TRBJ1-4,.,.
CAISVAGERETQYF,TGTGCCATCAGTGTAGCGGGAGAGCGCGAGACCCAGTACTTC,TRBV10-3,TRBJ2-5,.,TRBD2
CAISETANTEAFF,TGTGCCATCAGTGAAACAGCGAACACTGAAGCTTTCTTT,TRBV10-3,TRBJ1-1,.,.
CASSPGQGNEKLFF,TGTGCCAGCAGCCCGGGACAGGGTAATGAAAAACTGTTTTTT,TRBV6-6,TRBJ1-4,.,TRBD1
CASSLTGAHTEAFF,TGTGCCAGCAGCTTGACAGGGGCGCACACTGAAGCTTTCTTT,TRBV11-2,TRBJ1-1,.,TRBD1
CAISEERSWGYTF,TGTGCCATCAGTGAGGAACGGTCCTGGGGCTACACCTTC,TRBV10-3,TRBJ1-2,.,.
CASSMATLYNEQFF,TGTGCCAGTAGTATGGCCACGCTTTACAATGAGCAGTTCTTC,TRBV19,TRBJ2-1,.,.
CASSPSERAGYEQYF,TGTGCCAGCAGCCCTAGTGAGCGGGCGGGGTACGAGCAGTACTTC,TRBV9,TRBJ2-7,once,.
CASSRGGATAKNIQYF,TGTGCCAGCAGCCGAGGGGGGGCAACGGCCAAAAACATTCAGTACTTC,TRBV11-3,TRBJ2-4,many,.
CASSRDREETQYF,TGTGCCAGCAGTCGGGACAGAGAAGAGACCCAGTACTTC,TRBV2,TRBJ2-5,.,TRBD1
CASGPRGASYEQYF,TGTGCTAGTGGTCCCCGGGGAGCCTCCTACGAGCAGTACTTC,TRBV12-5,TRBJ2-7,.,.
CASSSSAGSHFDTQYF,TGCGCCAGCAGCTCAAGTGCAGGGTCCCATTTCGATACGCAGTATTTT,TRBV5-1,TRBJ2-3,.,.
CASSLALQGTYEQYF,TGTGCCAGCAGCTTGGCCTTGCAGGGGACCTACGAGCAGTACTTC,TRBV5-4,TRBJ2-7,.,.
CASSYSTGVNTEAFF,TGTGCCAGCAGTTACTCTACAGGGGTGAACACTGAAGCTTTCTTT,TRBV6-5,TRBJ1-1,.,TRBD1